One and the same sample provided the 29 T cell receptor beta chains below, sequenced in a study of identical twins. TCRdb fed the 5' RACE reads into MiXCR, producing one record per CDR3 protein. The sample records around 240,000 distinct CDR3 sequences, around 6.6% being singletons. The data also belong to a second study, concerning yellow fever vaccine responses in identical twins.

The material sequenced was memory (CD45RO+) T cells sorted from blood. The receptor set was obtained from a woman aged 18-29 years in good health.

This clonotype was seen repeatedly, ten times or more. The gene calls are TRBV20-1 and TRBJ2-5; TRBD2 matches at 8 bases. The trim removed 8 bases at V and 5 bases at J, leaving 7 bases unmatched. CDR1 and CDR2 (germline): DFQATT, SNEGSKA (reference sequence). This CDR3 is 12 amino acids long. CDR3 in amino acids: CSSGGAWETQYF. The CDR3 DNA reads TGCAGTTCCGGGGGGGCGTGGGAGACCCAGTACTTC.

The CDR3 loop is CASSYSGTGVGANVLTF. The DNA of the CDR3 is TGTGCCAGCAGTTACTCCGGGACAGGGGTCGGGGCCAACGTCCTGACTTTC. The chain recombines TRBV6-5 with TRBJ2-6; 10 nucleotides agree with TRBD1. The CDR3 contains 17 residues. The V and J ends lost 0 bases and 4 bases, in that order; junction bases with no gene match: 3. Germline CDR1 reads MNHEY; CDR2 reads SVGAGI.

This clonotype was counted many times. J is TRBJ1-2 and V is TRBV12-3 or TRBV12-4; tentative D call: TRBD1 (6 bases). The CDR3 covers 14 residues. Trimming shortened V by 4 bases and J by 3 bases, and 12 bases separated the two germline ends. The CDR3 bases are TGTGCCAGCAGTTCTCCAGGGGCCGACTATGGCTACACCTTC. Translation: CASSSPGADYGYTF.

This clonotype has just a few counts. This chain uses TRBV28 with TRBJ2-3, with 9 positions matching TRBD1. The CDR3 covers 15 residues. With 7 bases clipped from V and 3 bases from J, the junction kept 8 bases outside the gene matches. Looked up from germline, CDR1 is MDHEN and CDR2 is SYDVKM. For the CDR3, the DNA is TGTGCCAGCACCTCGGTTGGGACAGGGACAGATACGCAGTATTTT. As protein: CASTSVGTGTDTQYF.

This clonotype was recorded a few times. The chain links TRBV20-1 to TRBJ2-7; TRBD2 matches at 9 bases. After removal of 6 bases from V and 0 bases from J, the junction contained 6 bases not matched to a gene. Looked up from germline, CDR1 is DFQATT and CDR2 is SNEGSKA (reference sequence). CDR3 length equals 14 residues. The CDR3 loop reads CSATSGGSSYEQYV. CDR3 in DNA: TGCAGTGCGACCAGCGGGGGGAGCTCCTACGAGCAGTACGTC.

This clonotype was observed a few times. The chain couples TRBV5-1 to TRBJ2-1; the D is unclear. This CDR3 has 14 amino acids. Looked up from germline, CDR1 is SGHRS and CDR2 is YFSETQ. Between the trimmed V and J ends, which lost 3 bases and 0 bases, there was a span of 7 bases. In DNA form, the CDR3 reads TGCGCCAGCAGCTCAAAAGACTCCTACAATGAGCAGTTCTTC. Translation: CASSSKDSYNEQFF. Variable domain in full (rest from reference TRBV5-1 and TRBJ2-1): KAGVTQTPRYLIKTRGQQVTLSCSPISGHRSVSWYQQTPGQGLQFLFEYFSETQRNKGNFPGRFSGRQFSNSRSEMNVSTLELGDSALYLCASSSKDSYNEQFFGPGTRLTVL.

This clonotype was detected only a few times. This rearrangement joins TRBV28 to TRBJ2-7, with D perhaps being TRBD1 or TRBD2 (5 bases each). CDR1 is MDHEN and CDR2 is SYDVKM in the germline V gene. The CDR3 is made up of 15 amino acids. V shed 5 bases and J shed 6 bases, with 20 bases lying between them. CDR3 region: CASSRHRDLPAEQYF. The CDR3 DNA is TGTGCCAGCAGTCGCCACCGGGACCTACCCGCCGAGCAGTACTTC.

DNA of the CDR3: TGTGCCAGCAGTGGGGCCGGGACTAGCGGGTACAATGAGCAGTTCTTC. Protein: CASSGAGTSGYNEQFF. The rearrangement joins TRBV2 to TRBJ2-1, with 12 bases identical to TRBD2. Germline CDR1 and CDR2: SNHLY and FYNNEI. This CDR3 has 16 amino acids. J gave up 4 bases and V 4 bases, and 5 bases lay outside the gene matches.

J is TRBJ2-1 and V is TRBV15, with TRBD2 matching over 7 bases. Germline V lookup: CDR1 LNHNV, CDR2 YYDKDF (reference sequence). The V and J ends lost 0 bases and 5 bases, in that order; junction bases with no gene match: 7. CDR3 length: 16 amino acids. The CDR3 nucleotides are TGTGCCACCAGCAGAGAGGTCGTACTAGCGCACAATGAGCAGTTCTTC. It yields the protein CATSREVVLAHNEQFF.

The CDR3 reads CASSDLAGSYNEQFF. CDR3 coding DNA: TGTGCCAGCAGTGACCTAGCGGGGTCCTACAATGAGCAGTTCTTC. V and J are TRBV25-1 and TRBJ2-1, with 9 positions matching TRBD2. This CDR3 has 15 amino acids. Germline loops: CDR1 MGHDK, CDR2 SYGVNS. Losses at the gene ends were 3 bases for V and 1 base for J; bases not matched to a gene: 1.

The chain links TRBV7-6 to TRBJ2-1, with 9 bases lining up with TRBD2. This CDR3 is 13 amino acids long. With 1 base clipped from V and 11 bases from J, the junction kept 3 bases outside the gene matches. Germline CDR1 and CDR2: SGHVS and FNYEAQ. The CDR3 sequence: CASSLGASGKQFF. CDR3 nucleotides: TGTGCCAGCAGCTTAGGGGCTAGCGGGAAGCAGTTCTTC. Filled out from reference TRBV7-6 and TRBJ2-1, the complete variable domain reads GAGVSQSPRYKVTKRGQDVALRCDPISGHVSLYWYRQALGQGPEFLTYFNYEAQQDKSGLPNDRFSAERPEGSISTLTIQRTEQRDSAMYRCASSLGASGKQFFGPGTRLTVL.

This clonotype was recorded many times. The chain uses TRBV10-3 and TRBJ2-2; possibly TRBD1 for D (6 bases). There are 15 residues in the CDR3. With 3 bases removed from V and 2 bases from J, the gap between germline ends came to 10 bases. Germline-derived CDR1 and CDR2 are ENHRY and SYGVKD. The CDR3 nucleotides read TGTGCCATCAGTGAAAGGGGGAGCAACACCGGGGAGCTGTTTTTT. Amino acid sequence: CAISERGSNTGELFF.

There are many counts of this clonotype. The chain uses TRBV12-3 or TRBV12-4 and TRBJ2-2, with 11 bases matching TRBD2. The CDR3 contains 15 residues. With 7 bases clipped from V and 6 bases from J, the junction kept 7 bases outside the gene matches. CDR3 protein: CASTGSGREAGELFF. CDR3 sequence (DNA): TGTGCCAGCACCGGTAGCGGGAGGGAGGCCGGGGAGCTGTTTTTT.

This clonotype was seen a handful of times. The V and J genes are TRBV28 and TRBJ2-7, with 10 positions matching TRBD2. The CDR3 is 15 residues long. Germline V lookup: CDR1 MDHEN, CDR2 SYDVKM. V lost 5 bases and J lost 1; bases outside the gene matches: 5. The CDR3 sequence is CASSLLAGQSYEQYF. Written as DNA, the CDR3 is TGTGCCAGCAGTCTACTAGCGGGGCAATCCTACGAGCAGTACTTC.

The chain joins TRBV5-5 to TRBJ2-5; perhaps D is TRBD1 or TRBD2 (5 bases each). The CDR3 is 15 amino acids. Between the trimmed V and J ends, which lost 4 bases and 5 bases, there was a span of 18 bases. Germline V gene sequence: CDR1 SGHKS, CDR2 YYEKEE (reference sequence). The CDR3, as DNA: TGTGCCAGCAGCCTAACCCAGGGACGGGGTGAGACCCAGTACTTC. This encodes CASSLTQGRGETQYF.

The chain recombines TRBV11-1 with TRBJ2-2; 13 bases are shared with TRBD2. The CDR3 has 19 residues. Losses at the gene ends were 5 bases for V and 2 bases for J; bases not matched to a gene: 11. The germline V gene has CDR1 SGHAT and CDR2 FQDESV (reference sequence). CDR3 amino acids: CASSPAGLAGVLNTGELFF. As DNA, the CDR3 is TGTGCCAGCAGCCCCGCTGGACTAGCGGGGGTACTCAACACCGGGGAGCTGTTTTTT.

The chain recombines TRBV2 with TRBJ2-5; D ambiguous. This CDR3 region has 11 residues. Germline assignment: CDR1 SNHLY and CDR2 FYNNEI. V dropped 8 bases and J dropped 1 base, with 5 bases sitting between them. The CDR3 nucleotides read TGTGCCAGCGGGGTCCAAGAGACCCAGTACTTC. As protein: CASGVQETQYF.

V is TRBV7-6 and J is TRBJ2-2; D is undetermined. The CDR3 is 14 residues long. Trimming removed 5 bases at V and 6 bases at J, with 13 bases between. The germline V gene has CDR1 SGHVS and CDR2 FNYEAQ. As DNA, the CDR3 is TGTGCCAGCAGCCTTCGACCCCCCCCCGGGGAGCTGTTTTTT. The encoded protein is CASSLRPPPGELFF.

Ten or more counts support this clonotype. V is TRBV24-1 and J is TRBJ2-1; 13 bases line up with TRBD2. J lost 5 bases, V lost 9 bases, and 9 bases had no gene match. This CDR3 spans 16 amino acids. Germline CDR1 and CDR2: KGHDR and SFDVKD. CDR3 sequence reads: CATAAGGLAGDNEQFF. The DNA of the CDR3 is TGTGCCACCGCGGCAGGTGGACTAGCGGGAGACAATGAGCAGTTCTTC.

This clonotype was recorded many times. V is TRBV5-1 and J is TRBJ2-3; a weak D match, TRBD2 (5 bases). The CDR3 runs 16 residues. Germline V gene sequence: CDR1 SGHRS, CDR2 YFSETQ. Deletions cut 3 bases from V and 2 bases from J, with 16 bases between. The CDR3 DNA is TGCGCCAGCAGCTGGGGAGCAATCTGGGACACAGATACGCAGTATTTT. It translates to CASSWGAIWDTDTQYF.

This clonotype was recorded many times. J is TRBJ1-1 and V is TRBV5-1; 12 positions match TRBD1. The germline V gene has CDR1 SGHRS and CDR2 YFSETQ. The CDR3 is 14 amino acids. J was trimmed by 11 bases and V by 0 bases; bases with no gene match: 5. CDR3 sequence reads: CASSLVGTGGDAFF. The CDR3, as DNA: TGCGCCAGCAGCTTGGTCGGGACAGGGGGCGACGCTTTCTTT.

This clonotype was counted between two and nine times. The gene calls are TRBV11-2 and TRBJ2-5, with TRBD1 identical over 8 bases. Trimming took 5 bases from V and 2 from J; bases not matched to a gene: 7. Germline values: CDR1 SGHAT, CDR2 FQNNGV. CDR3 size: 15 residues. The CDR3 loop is CASSPRTGRQETQYF. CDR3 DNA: TGTGCCAGCAGCCCCCGGACAGGGAGGCAAGAGACCCAGTACTTC.

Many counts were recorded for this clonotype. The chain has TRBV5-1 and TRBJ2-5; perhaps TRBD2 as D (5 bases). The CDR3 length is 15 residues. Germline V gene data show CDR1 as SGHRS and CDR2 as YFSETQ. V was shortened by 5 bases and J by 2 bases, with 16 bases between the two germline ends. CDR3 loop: CASSPHLAAQETQYF. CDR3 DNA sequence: TGCGCCAGCAGTCCCCACCTAGCCGCTCAAGAGACCCAGTACTTC.

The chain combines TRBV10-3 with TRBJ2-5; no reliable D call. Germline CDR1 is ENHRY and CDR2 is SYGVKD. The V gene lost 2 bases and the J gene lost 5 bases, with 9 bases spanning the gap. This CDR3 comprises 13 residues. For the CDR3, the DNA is TGTGCCATCAGTGAGAGTCGGATGGAGACCCAGTACTTC. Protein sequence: CAISESRMETQYF.

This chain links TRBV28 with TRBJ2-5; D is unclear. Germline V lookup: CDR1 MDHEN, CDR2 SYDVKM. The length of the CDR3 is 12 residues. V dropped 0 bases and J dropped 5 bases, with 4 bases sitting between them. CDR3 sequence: CASSLWVETQYF. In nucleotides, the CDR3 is TGTGCCAGCAGTTTATGGGTCGAGACCCAGTACTTC.

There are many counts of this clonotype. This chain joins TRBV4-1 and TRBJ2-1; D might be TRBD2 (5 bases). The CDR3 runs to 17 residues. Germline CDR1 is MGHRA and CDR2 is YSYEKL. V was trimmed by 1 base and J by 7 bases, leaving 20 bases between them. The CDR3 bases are TGCGCCAGCAGCCAAGTCGGGGTAGGAGGTGGTTTGAATGAGCAGTTCTTC. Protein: CASSQVGVGGGLNEQFF.

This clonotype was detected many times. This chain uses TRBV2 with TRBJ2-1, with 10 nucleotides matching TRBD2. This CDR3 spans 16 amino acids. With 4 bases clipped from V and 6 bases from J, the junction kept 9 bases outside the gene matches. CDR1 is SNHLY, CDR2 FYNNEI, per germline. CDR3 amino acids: CASSVSAGGVSNEQFF. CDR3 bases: TGTGCCAGCAGTGTCTCAGCGGGGGGGGTGAGCAATGAGCAGTTCTTC.

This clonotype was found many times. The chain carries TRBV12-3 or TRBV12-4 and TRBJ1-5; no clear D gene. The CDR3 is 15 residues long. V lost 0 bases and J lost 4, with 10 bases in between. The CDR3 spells CASSLAWAVNQPQHF. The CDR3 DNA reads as TGTGCCAGCAGTTTAGCTTGGGCTGTAAATCAGCCCCAGCATTTT.

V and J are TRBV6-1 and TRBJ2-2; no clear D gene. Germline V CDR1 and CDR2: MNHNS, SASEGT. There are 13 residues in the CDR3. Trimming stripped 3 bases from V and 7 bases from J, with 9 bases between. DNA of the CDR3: TGTGCCAGCAGTGATTCGGAGCTCGGGGAGCTGTTTTTT. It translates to CASSDSELGELFF.